One and the same sample provided the 21 T cell receptor beta chains below, sequenced in a study of human T cells and chemical hapten exposure. The sample's time point: patch test 1, 2 weeks after DPC sensitization. Described treatment: therapeutic diphenylcyclopropenone sensitization with weekly scalp DPC. TCRdb recomputed calls from the RACE reads with MiXCR, one row per CDR3 protein. The repertoire consists of approximately 400,000 distinct CDR3 sequences, with 4.8% occurring once and the leading ten covering over 2%. Sequenced material: whole blood, taken in connection with sensitization to the hapten diphenylcyclopropenone (DPC). These receptors all stem from a woman aged 45-60 years with alopecia areata. Some clones in this sample may be carry-over from other donors' samples.

The rearrangement uses TRBV10-2 and TRBJ1-1; D ambiguous. Germline V gene lookup returns CDR1 WSHSY and CDR2 SAAADI. The V end was cut by 4 bases, the J end by 5 bases, with 14 bases between. There are 14 residues in the CDR3. CDR3 in DNA: TGCGCCAGCAGTGTTTCCCCGACGGCGACTGAAGCTTTCTTT. Translating gives CASSVSPTATEAFF.

This clonotype was detected ten times or more. V and J are TRBV29-1 and TRBJ1-2, with D possibly being TRBD1 (5 bases). V lost 8 bases, J lost 1 base, and 17 bases lay in between. This CDR3 contains 14 residues. Germline CDR1 SQVTM, CDR2 ANQGSEA. This CDR3 reads CSFSPTQGNYGYTF. CDR3 nucleotides: TGCAGCTTCTCGCCTACCCAGGGTAACTATGGCTACACCTTC.

This rearrangement joins TRBV9 to TRBJ1-1; D gene unclear. The CDR3 spans 16 residues. CDR1 and CDR2 (germline): SGDLS, YYNGEE. Deletions cut 0 bases from V and 5 bases from J, with 17 bases between. Written as DNA, the CDR3 is TGTGCCAGCAGCGTAGGAGGTCCAGGCCAGAGAACTGAAGCTTTCTTT. It specifies CASSVGGPGQRTEAFF.

There are many counts of this clonotype. The chain employs TRBV3-1 and TRBJ2-1, with D maybe TRBD1 (5 bases). The V end lost 4 bases, the J end lost 0 bases, and 10 bases lay between the germline ends. The germline gives CDR1 LGHDT, CDR2 YNNKEL (reference sequence). There are 15 residues in the CDR3. The CDR3 reads CASSRRVSSYNEQFF. CDR3 sequence (DNA): TGTGCCAGCAGCCGCAGGGTAAGCTCCTACAATGAGCAGTTCTTC.

This clonotype appeared a few times. This may arise from a read error, as a much more abundant clone is one base away. For the CDR3, the DNA is TGTGCCAGCAGTCCCGGGACAGGGATTCAGCCCCAGCATTTT. This encodes CASSPGTGIQPQHF. The V call is TRBV12-3 or TRBV12-4, the J call TRBJ1-5, with TRBD1 matching over 9 bases. The J segment lost 6 bases and the V segment lost 5 bases, leaving 5 bases of the junction unmatched. The CDR3 is 14 residues long.

This chain connects TRBV4-3 to TRBJ2-6; D is unclear. Germline CDR1 LGHNA, CDR2 YSLEER. The CDR3 totals 17 residues. The V and J ends lost 4 bases and 0 bases respectively, with 13 bases between them. CDR3 in amino acids: CASSRAGLSSGANVLTF. The CDR3 region has the DNA TGCGCCAGCAGCCGCGCAGGATTGTCCTCTGGGGCCAACGTCCTGACTTTC.

The rearrangement joins TRBV6-6 to TRBJ1-2; D uncertain. Per the germline V gene, CDR1 is MNHNY and CDR2 is SVGAGI (reference sequence). Between the trimmed V and J ends, which lost 4 bases and 9 bases, there was a span of 12 bases. The CDR3 sequence is 12 residues long. CDR3 sequence: CASSWPGESYTF. For the CDR3, the DNA is TGTGCCAGCAGTTGGCCGGGCGAGAGCTACACCTTC.

This clonotype was observed a handful of times. This chain joins TRBV5-1 and TRBJ2-3, with 10 bases fitting TRBD2. V lost 2 bases and J lost 0; bases outside the gene matches: 6. CDR3 length: 17 amino acids. Germline-derived CDR1 and CDR2 are SGHRS and YFSETQ. The CDR3 DNA sequence: TGCGCCAGCAGCTTAGTCGGACTAGCGGATAGCACAGATACGCAGTATTTT. Protein product: CASSLVGLADSTDTQYF.

This clonotype came up a few times. The rearrangement uses TRBV3-1 and TRBJ2-7; TRBD2 might be the D (5 bases). Deletions cut 1 base from V and 1 base from J, with 17 bases between. This CDR3 is built from 17 residues. Looked up from germline, CDR1 is LGHDT and CDR2 is YNNKEL (reference sequence). The CDR3 nucleotides are TGTGCCAGCAGCCAAGGTGAGGGCATTTGGAGGTCCTACGAGCAGTACTTC. Translating gives CASSQGEGIWRSYEQYF.

V usage is TRBV10-3 and J usage is TRBJ2-7; D gene ambiguous. Per the germline V gene, CDR1 is ENHRY and CDR2 is SYGVKD. This CDR3 comprises 14 residues. V shed 3 bases and J shed 0 bases, with 9 bases lying between them. In nucleotides, the CDR3 is TGTGCCATCAGTGAACCGGAGAGCTCCTACGAGCAGTACTTC. Amino acid sequence: CAISEPESSYEQYF.

V and J are TRBV7-6 and TRBJ2-5; 8 bases fit TRBD1. The CDR3 is 15 residues long. Trimming cost V 1 base and J 4 bases; bases outside gene matches: 5. Germline V gene lookup returns CDR1 SGHVS and CDR2 FNYEAQ. CDR3 sequence: CASSLGTGGTETQYF. In nucleotides, the CDR3 is TGTGCCAGCAGCTTAGGTACAGGGGGAACAGAGACCCAGTACTTC. The whole variable domain, remainder taken from reference TRBV7-6 and TRBJ2-5, is GAGVSQSPRYKVTKRGQDVALRCDPISGHVSLYWYRQALGQGPEFLTYFNYEAQQDKSGLPNDRFSAERPEGSISTLTIQRTEQRDSAMYRCASSLGTGGTETQYFGPGTRLLVL.

The chain uses TRBV27 and TRBJ2-3, with D possibly TRBD2 on 6 matching bases. Germline V gene lookup returns CDR1 MNHEY and CDR2 SMNVEV (reference sequence). V lost 0 bases to trimming and J lost 0 bases, with 10 bases between them. The CDR3 runs 16 residues. In DNA form, the CDR3 reads TGTGCCAGCAGTTTATCGAACGGGGGTAGCACAGATACGCAGTATTTT. Encoded protein: CASSLSNGGSTDTQYF.

In this sample, this clonotype turned up a few times. The chain is built from TRBV2 and TRBJ2-1, with 7 bases that match TRBD2. Trimming removed 2 bases from V and 2 bases from J; junction bases left unmatched: 9. The germline V gene has CDR1 SNHLY and CDR2 FYNNEI. The CDR3 spans 17 residues. The CDR3 sequence is CASSEMGLGGPYNEQFF. CDR3 coding DNA: TGTGCCAGCAGTGAAATGGGATTGGGAGGGCCCTACAATGAGCAGTTCTTC.

This clonotype occurred a few times. The DNA of the CDR3 is TGCAGCGTTGAAGATAGGGAAGGAGCCGGGCAGTACTTC. This codes for CSVEDREGAGQYF. The gene calls are TRBV29-1 and TRBJ2-7; no clear D gene. V was shortened by 0 bases and J by 9 bases, with 15 bases between the two germline ends. Germline V gene data show CDR1 as SQVTM and CDR2 as ANQGSEA. The CDR3 is made up of 13 amino acids.

V is TRBV20-1 and J is TRBJ1-2, with D possibly being TRBD1 (5 bases). Trimming shortened V by 6 bases and J by 8 bases, and 16 bases separated the two germline ends. CDR3 length: 12 residues. CDR1 and CDR2 (germline): DFQATT, SNEGSKA (reference sequence). The DNA for the CDR3 is TGCAGTGCCTCCCCCCAGGGAGTCGGCTACACCTTC. It codes for CSASPQGVGYTF.

V usage is TRBV11-2 and J usage is TRBJ1-1; D ambiguous. V was pared by 5 bases and J by 2 bases, with 12 bases between. Germline CDR1 and CDR2: SGHAT and FQNNGV. The CDR3 sequence is 14 residues long. The chain's CDR3 is CASSIRGLNTEAFF. For the CDR3, the DNA is TGTGCCAGCAGCATCAGAGGCTTAAACACTGAAGCTTTCTTT.

V and J are TRBV7-9 and TRBJ2-7, with TRBD2 matching over 8 bases. Germline-derived CDR1 and CDR2 are SEHNR and FQNEAQ (reference sequence). The CDR3 has 13 residues. The V gene end was trimmed by 3 bases and the J gene end by 7 bases; junction bases not matched to a gene: 5. The CDR3 reads CASSLRGADEQYF. Written as DNA, the CDR3 is TGTGCCAGCAGCTTGCGGGGGGCGGATGAGCAGTACTTC.

The V call is TRBV20-1, the J call TRBJ2-1, with D uncertain. The V end lost 0 bases, the J end lost 5 bases, and 2 bases lay between the germline ends. The length of the CDR3 is 11 residues. Germline CDR1 reads DFQATT; CDR2 reads SNEGSKA (reference sequence). The CDR3 nucleotides are TGCAGTGCTAGAGAGCACAATGAGCAGTTCTTC. This sequence encodes CSAREHNEQFF.

This clonotype has only a few counts. Possible read error: a much larger clone is one base away. The V gene is TRBV29-1, the J gene TRBJ1-1, with D hard to call. The CDR3 loop spans 12 amino acids. Trimming cost V 3 bases and J 3 bases, with 8 bases left between them. Germline CDR1 reads SQVTM; CDR2 reads ANQGSEA. This chain's CDR3 is CSVDQSDTEAFF. CDR3 sequence (DNA): TGCAGCGTTGATCAGAGTGACACTGAAGCTTTCTTT.

This chain joins TRBV6-5 and TRBJ1-1, with D unresolved. Trimming took 2 bases from V and 0 from J, leaving 10 bases between them. The CDR3 is made up of 15 amino acids. CDR1 and CDR2 from the germline V gene are MNHEY and SVGAGI. CDR3 protein: CASSYIGRMNTEAFF. CDR3 sequence (DNA): TGTGCCAGCAGTTACATCGGACGGATGAACACTGAAGCTTTCTTT.

This chain connects TRBV5-1 to TRBJ2-1, with D possibly being TRBD2 (6 bases). The CDR3 has 15 amino acids. The V end was cut by 0 bases, the J end by 4 bases, with 11 bases between. Germline CDR1 SGHRS, CDR2 YFSETQ. The CDR3 DNA reads as TGCGCCAGCAGCTTGGAGGGACTGGATTACAATGAGCAGTTCTTC. It is translated as CASSLEGLDYNEQFF.